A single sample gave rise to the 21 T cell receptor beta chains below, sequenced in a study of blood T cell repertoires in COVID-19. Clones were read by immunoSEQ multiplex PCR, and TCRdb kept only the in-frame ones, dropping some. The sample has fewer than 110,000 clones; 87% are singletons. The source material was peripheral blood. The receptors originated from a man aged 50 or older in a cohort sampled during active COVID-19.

DNA of the CDR3: TGCAGTGCTATGGGGGGGGATACGCAGTATTTT. Translated: CSAMGGDTQYF. This chain uses TRBV20-1 with TRBJ2-3, with 7 bases that match TRBD2. The CDR3 runs to 11 residues. Germline trimming cut 4 bases from V and 6 bases from J; bases unmatched to any gene: 1. Germline V CDR1 and CDR2: DFQATT, SNEGSKA (reference sequence).

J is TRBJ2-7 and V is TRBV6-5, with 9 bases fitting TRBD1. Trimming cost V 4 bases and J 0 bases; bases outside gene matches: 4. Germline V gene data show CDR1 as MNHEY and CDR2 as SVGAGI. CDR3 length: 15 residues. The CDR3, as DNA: TGTGCCAGCAGTTTGGGACAGGGAGGCTCCTACGAGCAGTACTTC. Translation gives CASSLGQGGSYEQYF.

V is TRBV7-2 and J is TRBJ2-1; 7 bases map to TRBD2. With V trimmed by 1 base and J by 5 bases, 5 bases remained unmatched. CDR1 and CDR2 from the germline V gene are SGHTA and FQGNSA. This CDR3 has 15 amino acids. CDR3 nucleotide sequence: TGTGCCAGCAGCTTAGTCAGCGGGGATGACAATGAGCAGTTCTTC. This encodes CASSLVSGDDNEQFF.

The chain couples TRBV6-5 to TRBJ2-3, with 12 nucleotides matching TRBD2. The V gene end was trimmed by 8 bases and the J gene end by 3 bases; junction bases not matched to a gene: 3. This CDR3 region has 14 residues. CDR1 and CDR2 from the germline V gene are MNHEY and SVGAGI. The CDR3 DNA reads TGTGCCAGCGAAGGGACTAGCGGGACAGATACGCAGTATTTT. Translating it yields CASEGTSGTDTQYF.

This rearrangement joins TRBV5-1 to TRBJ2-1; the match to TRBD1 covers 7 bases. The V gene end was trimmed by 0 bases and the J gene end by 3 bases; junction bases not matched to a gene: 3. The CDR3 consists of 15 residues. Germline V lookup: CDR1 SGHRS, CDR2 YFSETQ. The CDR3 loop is CASSLDGTVYNEQFF. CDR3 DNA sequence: TGCGCCAGCAGCTTGGACGGGACAGTCTACAATGAGCAGTTCTTC. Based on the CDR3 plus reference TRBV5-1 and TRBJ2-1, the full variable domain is KAGVTQTPRYLIKTRGQQVTLSCSPISGHRSVSWYQQTPGQGLQFLFEYFSETQRNKGNFPGRFSGRQFSNSRSEMNVSTLELGDSALYLCASSLDGTVYNEQFFGPGTRLTVL.

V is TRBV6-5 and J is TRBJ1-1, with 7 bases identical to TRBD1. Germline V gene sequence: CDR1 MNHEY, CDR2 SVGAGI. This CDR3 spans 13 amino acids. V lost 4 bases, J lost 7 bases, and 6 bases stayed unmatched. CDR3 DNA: TGTGCCAGCAGTTTACGGGACAGAGTTGAAGCTTTCTTT. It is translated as CASSLRDRVEAFF.

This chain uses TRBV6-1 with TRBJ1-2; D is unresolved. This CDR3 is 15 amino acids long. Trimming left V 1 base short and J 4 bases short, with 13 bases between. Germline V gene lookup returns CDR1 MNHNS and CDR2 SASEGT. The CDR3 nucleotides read TGTGCCAGCAGTGAAGAGCCCGCGGCGTTCTATGGCTACACCTTC. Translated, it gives CASSEEPAAFYGYTF.

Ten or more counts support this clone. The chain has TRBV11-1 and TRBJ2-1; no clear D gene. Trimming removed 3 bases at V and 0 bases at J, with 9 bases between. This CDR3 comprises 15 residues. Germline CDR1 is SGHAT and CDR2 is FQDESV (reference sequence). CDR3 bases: TGTGCCAGCAGCTTTCGTAGGAGCTCCTACAATGAGCAGTTCTTC. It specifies CASSFRRSSYNEQFF.

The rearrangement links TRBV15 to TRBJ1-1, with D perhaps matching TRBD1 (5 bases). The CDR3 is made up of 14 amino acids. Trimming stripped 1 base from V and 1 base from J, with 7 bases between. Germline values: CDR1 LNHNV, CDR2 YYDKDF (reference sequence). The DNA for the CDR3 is TGTGCCACCAGCAGAGTAAGGGGGAACACTGAAGCTTTCTTT. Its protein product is CATSRVRGNTEAFF.

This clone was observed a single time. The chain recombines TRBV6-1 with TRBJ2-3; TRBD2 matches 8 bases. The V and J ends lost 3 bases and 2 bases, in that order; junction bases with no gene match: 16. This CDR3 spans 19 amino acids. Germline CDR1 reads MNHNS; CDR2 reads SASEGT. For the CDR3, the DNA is TGTGCCAGCAGTGATACGAGGATTGTTCGAGCGGGGGTCACAGATACGCAGTATTTT. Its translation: CASSDTRIVRAGVTDTQYF.

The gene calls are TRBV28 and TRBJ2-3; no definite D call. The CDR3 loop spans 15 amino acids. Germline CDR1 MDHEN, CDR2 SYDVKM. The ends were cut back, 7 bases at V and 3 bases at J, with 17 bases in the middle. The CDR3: CASNSRVGLTDTQYF. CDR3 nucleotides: TGTGCCAGCAACTCGCGCGTCGGTTTGACAGATACGCAGTATTTT.

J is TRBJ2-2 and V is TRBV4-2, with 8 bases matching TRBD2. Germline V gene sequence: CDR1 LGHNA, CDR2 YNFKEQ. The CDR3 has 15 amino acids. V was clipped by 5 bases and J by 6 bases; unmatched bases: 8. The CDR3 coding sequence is TGTGCCAGCAGCGCCGCGGGGGGCGCGCCCGGGGAGCTGTTTTTT. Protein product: CASSAAGGAPGELFF.

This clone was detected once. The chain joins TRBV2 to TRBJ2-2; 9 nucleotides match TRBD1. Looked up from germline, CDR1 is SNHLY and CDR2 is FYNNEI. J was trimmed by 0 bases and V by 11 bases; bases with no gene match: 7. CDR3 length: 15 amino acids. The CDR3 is CASLGDRANTGELFF. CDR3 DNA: TGTGCCTCACTCGGGGACAGGGCGAACACCGGGGAGCTGTTTTTT.

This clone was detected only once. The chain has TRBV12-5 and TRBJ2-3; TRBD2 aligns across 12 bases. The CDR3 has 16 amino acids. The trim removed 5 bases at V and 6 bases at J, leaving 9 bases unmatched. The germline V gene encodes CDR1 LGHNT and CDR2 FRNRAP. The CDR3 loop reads CASGANLAGGRDTQYF. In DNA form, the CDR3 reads TGTGCTAGTGGTGCAAACCTAGCGGGGGGGCGGGATACGCAGTATTTT.

The CDR3 coding sequence is TGTGCCACCGGGGGGCCGTCAGATACGCAGTATTTT. Protein sequence: CATGGPSDTQYF. V is TRBV5-4 and J is TRBJ2-3; D may be TRBD2 (7 bases). The CDR3 has 12 amino acids. The germline gives CDR1 SGHNT, CDR2 YYREEE (reference sequence). The ends were cut back, 9 bases at V and 4 bases at J, with 12 bases in the middle.

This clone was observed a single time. The CDR3 nucleotides read TGTGCCAGCAGCGGGACAGGTCCCGGTGAGCAGTTCTTC. Protein product: CASSGTGPGEQFF. This sequence joins TRBV5-4 and TRBJ2-1; TRBD1 matches at 8 bases. Trimming at V came to 4 bases and at J to 9 bases, leaving 6 bases not matched to a gene. Germline CDR1 SGHNT, CDR2 YYREEE (reference sequence). The CDR3 consists of 13 residues.

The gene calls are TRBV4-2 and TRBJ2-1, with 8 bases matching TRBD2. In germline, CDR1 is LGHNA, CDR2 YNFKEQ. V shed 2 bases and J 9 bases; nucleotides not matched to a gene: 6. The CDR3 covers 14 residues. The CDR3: CASSQIGGAGEQFF. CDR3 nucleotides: TGTGCCAGCAGCCAAATCGGGGGGGCGGGTGAGCAGTTCTTC.

The CDR3 loop reads CASSFEGTQYF. The DNA of the CDR3 is TGTGCCAGCAGTTTCGAGGGTACGCAGTATTTT. The chain couples TRBV12-3 or TRBV12-4 to TRBJ2-3, with D possibly being TRBD2 (5 bases). V lost 3 bases and J 8 bases, leaving 6 bases between the germline ends. There are 11 residues in the CDR3.

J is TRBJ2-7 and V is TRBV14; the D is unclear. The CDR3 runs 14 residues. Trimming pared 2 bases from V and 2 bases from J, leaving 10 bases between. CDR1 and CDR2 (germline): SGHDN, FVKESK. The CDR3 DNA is TGTGCCAGCAGCCAATCAAACCCGGCCTACGAGCAGTACTTC. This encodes CASSQSNPAYEQYF.

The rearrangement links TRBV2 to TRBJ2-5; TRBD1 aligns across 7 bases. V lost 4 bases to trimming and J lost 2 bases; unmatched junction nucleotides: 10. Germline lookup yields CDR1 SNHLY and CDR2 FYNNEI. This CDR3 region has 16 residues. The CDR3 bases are TGTGCCAGCAGTGGCTTTCATTCGGGACAGCAAGAGACCCAGTACTTC. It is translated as CASSGFHSGQQETQYF.

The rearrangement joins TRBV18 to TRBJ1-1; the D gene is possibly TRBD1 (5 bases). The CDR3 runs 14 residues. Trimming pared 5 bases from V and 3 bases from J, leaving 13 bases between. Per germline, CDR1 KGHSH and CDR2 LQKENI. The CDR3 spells CASSDSFSDTEAFF. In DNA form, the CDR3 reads TGTGCCAGCTCAGACAGTTTTTCGGACACTGAAGCTTTCTTT. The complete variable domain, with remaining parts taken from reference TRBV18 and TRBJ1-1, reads NAGVMQNPRHLVRRRGQEARLRCSPMKGHSHVYWYRQLPEEGLKFMVYLQKENIIDESGMPKERFSAEFPKEGPSILRIQQVVRGDSAAYFCASSDSFSDTEAFFGQGTRLTVV.